This T cell receptor (beta chain) was found in a study of blood T cell repertoires in COVID-19. Sequencing was performed with immunoSEQ multiplex PCR; in TCRdb, only in-frame clones are kept and a portion is missing. Of some 330,000 clones listed, under 85% are singletons. The germline V gene has CDR1 SGHRS and CDR2 YFSETQ. Between the trimmed V and J ends, which lost 6 bases and 4 bases, there was a span of 13 bases. This CDR3 spans 13 amino acids. The sequence came from a woman aged 45-65 years who had recovered from COVID-19. The gene calls are TRBV5-1 and TRBJ1-1; possibly TRBD1 for D (6 bases). Sequencing input: PBMCs or T cells enriched from blood (not recorded which). The DNA for the CDR3 is TGCGCCAGCACCCAAGTAGGGGGCACTGAAGCTTTCTTT. This gives the protein CASTQVGGTEAFF.